A single sample is the source of the 2 T cell receptor beta chains below, sequenced in a study of T cell clonality in common variable immunodeficiency. Sequencing was performed with immunoSEQ multiplex PCR; in TCRdb, only in-frame clones are kept and a portion is missing. The sample presents around 55,000 clones, none singletons. Sequenced input: peripheral blood mononuclear cells. These receptors were obtained from a person aged 18-70 years in good health.

This clone was counted at least ten times. Read sequence stops 3 residues before the CDR3 end, and the germline J gene provides the missing end. This rearrangement joins TRBV20-1 to TRBJ2-1; 11 bases map to TRBD2. This CDR3 comprises 14 residues. The V and J ends lost 4 bases and 8 bases, in that order; junction bases with no gene match: 7. CDR1 DFQATT and CDR2 SNEGSKA come from the germline V gene (reference sequence). CDR3 region: CSATQTSGRHEQFF. Partial CDR3 DNA: TGCAGTGCTACCCAAACTAGCGGGAGACATGAG.

This clone was observed many times. The CDR3 end is not reached by the read, which stops 3 residues before it; the germline J gene fills it in. V gene TRBV19 combines with J gene TRBJ2-4; TRBD2 is a possible D gene (7 bases). V lost 7 bases and J lost 3, with 13 bases in between. CDR1 and CDR2 from the germline V gene are LNHDA and SQIVND (reference sequence). This CDR3 has 14 residues. Incomplete CDR3 DNA: TGTGCCAGTACCAGGGGAGGGGACAAAAACATT. It encodes CASTRGGDKNI. The complete CDR3 protein is CASTRGGDKNIQYF.